This passage covers 4 T cell receptor beta chains from one sample sequenced in a study of cytomegalovirus exposure and HLA in healthy donors. 60 Vbeta and 13 Jbeta primers were used in PCR. Using immunoSEQ multiplex PCR, the repertoire was profiled, and TCRdb retains in-frame clones only, with some absent. This sample has about 200,000 clones; 82% occur once, and the top ten carry roughly 0.1%. The sequenced material came from PBMCs. Source of these receptors: a boy younger than 10 in good health and CMV-seronegative.

The chain links TRBV29-1 to TRBJ1-2, with 7 bases identical to TRBD1. Losses at the gene ends were 7 bases for V and 3 bases for J; bases not matched to a gene: 14. The CDR3 length is 15 residues. Germline-derived CDR1 and CDR2 are SQVTM and ANQGSEA. The CDR3 region has the DNA TGCAGCGGGCCAGGAGTAGGACAGGAAGACTATGGCTACACCTTC. It is translated as CSGPGVGQEDYGYTF.

This rearrangement joins TRBV19 to TRBJ2-6; D might be TRBD1 (6 bases). This CDR3 region has 16 residues. Germline CDR1 LNHDA, CDR2 SQIVND (reference sequence). V dropped 4 bases and J dropped 4 bases, with 14 bases sitting between them. CDR3 region: CASSTGTTQGANVLTF. The DNA of the CDR3 is TGTGCCAGTAGTACAGGGACAACACAAGGGGCCAACGTCCTGACTTTC.

J is TRBJ1-2 and V is TRBV7-2, with unresolved D. V lost 1 base and J 9 bases, leaving 18 bases between the germline ends. Per germline, CDR1 SGHTA and CDR2 FQGNSA. The CDR3 is 15 residues long. The CDR3 sequence: CASSLGPRGRGSYTF. CDR3 coding DNA: TGTGCCAGCAGCTTAGGGCCCAGAGGTCGTGGTAGCTACACCTTC.

This chain links TRBV6-5 with TRBJ2-1; 10 bases align to TRBD2. V lost 7 bases to trimming and J lost 3 bases; unmatched junction nucleotides: 6. This CDR3 spans 15 amino acids. The germline gives CDR1 MNHEY, CDR2 SVGAGI. CDR3: CASTISGGSYNEQFF. The CDR3 coding sequence is TGTGCCAGCACTATTAGCGGGGGGAGCTACAATGAGCAGTTCTTC.